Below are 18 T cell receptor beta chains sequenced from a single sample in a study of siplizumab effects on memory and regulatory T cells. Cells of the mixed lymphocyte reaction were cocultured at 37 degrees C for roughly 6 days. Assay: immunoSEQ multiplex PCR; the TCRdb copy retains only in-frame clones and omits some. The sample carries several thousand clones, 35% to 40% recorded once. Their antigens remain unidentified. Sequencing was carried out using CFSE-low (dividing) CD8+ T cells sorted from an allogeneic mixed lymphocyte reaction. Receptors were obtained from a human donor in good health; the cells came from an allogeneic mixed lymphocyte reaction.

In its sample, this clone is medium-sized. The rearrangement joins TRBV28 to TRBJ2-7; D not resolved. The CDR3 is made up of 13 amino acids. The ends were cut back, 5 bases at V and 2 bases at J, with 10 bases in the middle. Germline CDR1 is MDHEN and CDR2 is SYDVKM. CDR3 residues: CASSPISTYEQYF. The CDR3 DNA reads TGTGCCAGCAGTCCAATATCCACCTACGAGCAGTACTTC.

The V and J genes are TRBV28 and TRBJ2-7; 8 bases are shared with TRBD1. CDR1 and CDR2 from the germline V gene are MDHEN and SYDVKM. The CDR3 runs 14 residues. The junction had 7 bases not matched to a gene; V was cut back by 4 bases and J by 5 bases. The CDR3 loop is CASSYSGTGDEQYF. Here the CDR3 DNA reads TGTGCCAGCAGTTATTCCGGGACAGGCGACGAGCAGTACTTC.

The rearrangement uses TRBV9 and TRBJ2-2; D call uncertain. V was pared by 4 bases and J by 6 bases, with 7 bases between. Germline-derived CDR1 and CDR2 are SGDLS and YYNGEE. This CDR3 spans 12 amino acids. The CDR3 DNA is TGTGCCAGCAGCCCCCGAGCCGGGGAGCTGTTTTTT. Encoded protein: CASSPRAGELFF.

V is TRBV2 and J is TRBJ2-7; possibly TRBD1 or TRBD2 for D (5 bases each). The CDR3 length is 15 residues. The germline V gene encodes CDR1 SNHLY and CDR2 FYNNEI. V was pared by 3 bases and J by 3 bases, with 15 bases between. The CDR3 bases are TGTGCCAGCAGTGACCCCGCAGGGAGTAACTACGAGCAGTACTTC. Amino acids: CASSDPAGSNYEQYF.

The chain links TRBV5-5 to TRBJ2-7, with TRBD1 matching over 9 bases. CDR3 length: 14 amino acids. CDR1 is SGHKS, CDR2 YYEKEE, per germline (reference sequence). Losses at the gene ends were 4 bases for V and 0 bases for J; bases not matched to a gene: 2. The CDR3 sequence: CASSLGQGSYEQYF. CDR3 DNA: TGTGCCAGCAGCCTGGGACAGGGCTCCTACGAGCAGTACTTC.

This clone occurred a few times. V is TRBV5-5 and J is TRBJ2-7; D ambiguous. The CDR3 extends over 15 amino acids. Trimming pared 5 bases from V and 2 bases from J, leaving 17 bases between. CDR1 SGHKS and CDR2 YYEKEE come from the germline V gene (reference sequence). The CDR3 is CASSPFSGSTYEQYF. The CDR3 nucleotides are TGTGCCAGCAGTCCCTTCTCCGGGTCCACCTACGAGCAGTACTTC.

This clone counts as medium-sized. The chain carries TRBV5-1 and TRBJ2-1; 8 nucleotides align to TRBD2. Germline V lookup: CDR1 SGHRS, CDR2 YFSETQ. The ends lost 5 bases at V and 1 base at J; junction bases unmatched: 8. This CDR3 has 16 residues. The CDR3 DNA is TGCGCCAGCAGGGCTACTAGCGGCCCATCCTACAATGAGCAGTTCTTC. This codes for CASRATSGPSYNEQFF.

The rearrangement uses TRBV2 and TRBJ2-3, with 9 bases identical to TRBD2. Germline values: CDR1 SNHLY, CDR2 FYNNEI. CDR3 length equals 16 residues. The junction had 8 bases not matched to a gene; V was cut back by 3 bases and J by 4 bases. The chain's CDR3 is CASSDPVAGAPDTQYF. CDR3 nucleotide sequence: TGTGCCAGCAGTGACCCAGTAGCGGGGGCCCCAGATACGCAGTATTTT.

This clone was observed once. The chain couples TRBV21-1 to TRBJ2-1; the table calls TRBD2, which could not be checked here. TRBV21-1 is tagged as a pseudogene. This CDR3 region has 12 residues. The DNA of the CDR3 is TGTGCCAGCAGCGAACCGGGGGTTGAGCAGTTCTTC. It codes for CASSEPGVEQFF.

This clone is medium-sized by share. DNA of the CDR3: TGCAGCGTTGCGGGGAGCTCCTACAATGAGCAGTTCTTC. Protein product: CSVAGSSYNEQFF. This chain links TRBV29-1 with TRBJ2-1; tentative D call: TRBD2 (5 bases). Germline lookup yields CDR1 SQVTM and CDR2 ANQGSEA. V was pared by 4 bases and J by 0 bases, with 7 bases between. The CDR3 runs 13 residues.

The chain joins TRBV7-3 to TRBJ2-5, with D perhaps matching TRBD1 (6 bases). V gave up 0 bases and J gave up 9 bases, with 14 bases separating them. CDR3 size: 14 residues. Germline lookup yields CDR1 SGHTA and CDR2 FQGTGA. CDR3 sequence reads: CASSLTRTGKAQYF. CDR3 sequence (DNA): TGTGCCAGCAGCTTAACTCGAACAGGGAAGGCCCAGTACTTC.

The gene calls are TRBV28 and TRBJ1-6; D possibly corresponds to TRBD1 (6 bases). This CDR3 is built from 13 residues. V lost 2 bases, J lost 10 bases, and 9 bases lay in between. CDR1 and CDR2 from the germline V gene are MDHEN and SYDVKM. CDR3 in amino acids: CASSLIQGSPLHF. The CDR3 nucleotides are TGTGCCAGCAGTTTAATCCAGGGGTCACCCCTCCACTTT.

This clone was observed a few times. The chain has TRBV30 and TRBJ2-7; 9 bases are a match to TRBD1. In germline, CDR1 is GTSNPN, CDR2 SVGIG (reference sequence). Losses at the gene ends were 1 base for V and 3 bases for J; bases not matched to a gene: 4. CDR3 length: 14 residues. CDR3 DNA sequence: TGTGCCTGGAGTGCGGGACAGGGCGTCTACGAGCAGTACTTC. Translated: CAWSAGQGVYEQYF.

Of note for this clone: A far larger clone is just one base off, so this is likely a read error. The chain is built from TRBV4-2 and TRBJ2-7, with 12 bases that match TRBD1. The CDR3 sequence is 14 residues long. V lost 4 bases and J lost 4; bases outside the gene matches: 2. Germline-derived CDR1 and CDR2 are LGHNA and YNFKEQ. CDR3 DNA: TGTGCCAGCAGCCCGGGACAGGGGGCGTACGAGCAGTACTTC. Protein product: CASSPGQGAYEQYF.

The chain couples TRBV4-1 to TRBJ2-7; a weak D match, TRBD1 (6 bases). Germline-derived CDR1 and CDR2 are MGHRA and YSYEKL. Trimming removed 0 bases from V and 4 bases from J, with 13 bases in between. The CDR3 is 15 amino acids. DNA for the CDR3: TGCGCCAGCAGCCAAGATCGGGGCAGGGGATACGAGCAGTACTTC. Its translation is CASSQDRGRGYEQYF.

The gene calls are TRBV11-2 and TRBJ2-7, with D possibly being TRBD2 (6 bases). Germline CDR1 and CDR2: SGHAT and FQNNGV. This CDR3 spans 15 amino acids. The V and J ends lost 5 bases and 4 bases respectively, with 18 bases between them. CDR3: CASSLLGRENYEQYF. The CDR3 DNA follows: TGTGCCAGCAGCCTACTCGGACGGGAGAATTACGAGCAGTACTTC.

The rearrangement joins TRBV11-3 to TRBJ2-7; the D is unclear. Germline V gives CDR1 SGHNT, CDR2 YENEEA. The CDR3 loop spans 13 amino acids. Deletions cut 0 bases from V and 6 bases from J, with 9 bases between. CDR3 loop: CASSLEVSGEQYF. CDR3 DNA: TGTGCCAGCAGCTTAGAAGTCTCTGGCGAGCAGTACTTC.

In DNA form, the CDR3 reads TGTGCCAGCAGCTTATGGGTGCGGACTAGCTCCTACAATGAGCAGTTCTTC. It codes for CASSLWVRTSSYNEQFF. This chain joins TRBV7-3 and TRBJ2-1; 7 bases are shared with TRBD2. Germline V lookup: CDR1 SGHTA, CDR2 FQGTGA. Trimming cost V 2 bases and J 0 bases; bases outside gene matches: 7. The CDR3 is 17 amino acids. Drawing the rest from reference TRBV7-3 and TRBJ2-1, the complete variable domain is GAGVSQTPSNKVTEKGKYVELRCDPISGHTALYWYRQSLGQGPEFLIYFQGTGAADDSGLPNDRFFAVRPEGSVSTLKIQRTERGDSAVYLCASSLWVRTSSYNEQFFGPGTRLTVL.